One and the same sample provided the 20 T cell receptor beta chains below, sequenced in a study of cytomegalovirus exposure and HLA in healthy donors. The primer mix had 60 Vbeta and 13 Jbeta primers. Profiling relied on immunoSEQ multiplex PCR, and the TCRdb table lists in-frame clones only, not all of them. The table lists 150,000 to 200,000 clones, more than 60% of them singletons. What was sequenced was PBMCs. These receptors were taken from a woman aged 30 to 39 in good health and CMV-seropositive.

The chain couples TRBV28 to TRBJ1-2; 9 bases are shared with TRBD1. Germline-derived CDR1 and CDR2 are MDHEN and SYDVKM. CDR3 size: 16 residues. The V and J ends lost 3 bases and 3 bases, in that order; junction bases with no gene match: 8. The DNA of the CDR3 is TGTGCCAGCAGTTTGGGGACCAGGACAGGGGACTATGGCTACACCTTC. This sequence encodes CASSLGTRTGDYGYTF.

This clone was recorded once. The rearrangement links TRBV28 to TRBJ1-1; D uncertain. The CDR3 has 15 residues. Trimming shortened V by 5 bases and J by 5 bases, and 18 bases separated the two germline ends. The germline V gene encodes CDR1 MDHEN and CDR2 SYDVKM. CDR3 nucleotide sequence: TGTGCCAGCAGTCCTCCTCCGACATCGGGGACTGAAGCTTTCTTT. Translated, it gives CASSPPPTSGTEAFF.

The chain employs TRBV7-2 and TRBJ2-1, with 13 positions matching TRBD2. The CDR3 is 14 amino acids. Germline V lookup: CDR1 SGHTA, CDR2 FQGNSA. The ends lost 11 bases at V and 5 bases at J; junction bases unmatched: 6. CDR3 region: CAGGTSGTNNEQFF. In nucleotides, the CDR3 is TGTGCCGGGGGGACTAGCGGGACAAACAATGAGCAGTTCTTC.

The chain recombines TRBV5-1 with TRBJ1-4, with 7 bases matching TRBD1. V dropped 4 bases and J dropped 0; count of bases not matched to a gene: 6. The CDR3 has 16 residues. Germline V gene lookup returns CDR1 SGHRS and CDR2 YFSETQ. The CDR3 is CASSPGDSTTNEKLFF. The CDR3 DNA is TGCGCCAGCAGCCCGGGGGACAGCACAACTAATGAAAAACTGTTTTTT.

About this clone itself: The same CDR3 is also encoded by other DNA sequences in this sample. The V call is TRBV28, the J call TRBJ2-3, with D tentatively TRBD1 (5 bases). With 2 bases removed from V and 0 bases from J, the gap between germline ends came to 9 bases. Per the germline V gene, CDR1 is MDHEN and CDR2 is SYDVKM. CDR3 length: 15 residues. CDR3 protein: CASSLTGTSTDTQYF. The CDR3 nucleotides are TGTGCCAGCAGTTTAACAGGAACTAGCACAGATACGCAGTATTTT.

V and J are TRBV4-1 and TRBJ1-2; the D gene is possibly TRBD1 (6 bases). The CDR3 is 15 residues long. Germline V gene sequence: CDR1 MGHRA, CDR2 YSYEKL. The V and J ends lost 4 bases and 8 bases respectively, with 20 bases between them. The CDR3 spells CASSPYRDRAWGYTF. DNA for the CDR3: TGCGCCAGCAGCCCCTACAGGGACCGGGCTTGGGGCTACACCTTC.

The CDR3 bases are TGTGCCATCAGTGAGGCATCGGGGGGGCTCACTGAAGCTTTCTTT. Its protein is CAISEASGGLTEAFF. The J gene is TRBJ1-1, the V gene TRBV10-3; weak D call: TRBD1 (6 bases). The CDR3 spans 15 residues. CDR1 and CDR2 from the germline V gene are ENHRY and SYGVKD. The V end lost 2 bases, the J end lost 4 bases, and 14 bases lay between the germline ends.

The V call is TRBV11-2, the J call TRBJ2-7; TRBD1 is a possible D gene (6 bases). Trimming stripped 5 bases from V and 3 bases from J, with 14 bases between. Germline V gene lookup returns CDR1 SGHAT and CDR2 FQNNGV. The CDR3 has 14 amino acids. The CDR3 region is CASSLIRGGYEQYF. In nucleotides, the CDR3 is TGTGCCAGCAGCCTGATTAGAGGGGGCTACGAGCAGTACTTC.

The genes are TRBV5-5 and TRBJ1-2; 8 nucleotides line up with TRBD1. The germline CDR1 and CDR2 sequences are SGHKS and YYEKEE (reference sequence). The CDR3 loop spans 14 amino acids. Trimming at V came to 0 bases and at J to 4 bases, leaving 2 bases not matched to a gene. CDR3 region: CASSLDRGSYGYTF. CDR3 DNA: TGTGCCAGCAGCTTGGACAGGGGGTCCTATGGCTACACCTTC.

This sequence joins TRBV5-1 and TRBJ2-4; D might be TRBD1 (6 bases). The CDR3 has 12 amino acids. Germline V CDR1 and CDR2: SGHRS, YFSETQ. The V end lost 5 bases, the J end lost 9 bases, and 12 bases lay between the germline ends. CDR3 DNA: TGCGCCAGCAGGGATACAGGGAGCATTCAGTACTTC. Its translation: CASRDTGSIQYF.

This clone was counted once. The V call is TRBV11-3, the J call TRBJ2-7; perhaps TRBD2 as D (6 bases). The germline CDR1 and CDR2 sequences are SGHNT and YENEEA. V shed 1 base and J shed 2 bases, with 9 bases lying between them. This CDR3 contains 14 residues. The CDR3 is CASSLVGGTYEQYF. The CDR3 DNA follows: TGTGCCAGCAGCTTAGTAGGAGGGACCTACGAGCAGTACTTC.

The chain recombines TRBV6-5 with TRBJ2-3, with TRBD1 as a possible D gene (5 bases). The CDR3 is 15 residues long. Germline CDR1 MNHEY, CDR2 SVGAGI. Trimming left V 6 bases short and J 0 bases short, with 13 bases between. CDR3 loop: CASSTDRSSTDTQYF. CDR3 sequence (DNA): TGTGCCAGCAGCACCGACAGATCTAGCACAGATACGCAGTATTTT.

The chain joins TRBV6-6 to TRBJ2-7; TRBD2 matches at 10 bases. This CDR3 is 15 amino acids long. Germline CDR1 and CDR2: MNHNY and SVGAGI (reference sequence). The ends lost 7 bases at V and 1 base at J; junction bases unmatched: 7. The CDR3: CASTKELAGSYEQYF. The CDR3 DNA sequence: TGTGCCAGCACCAAGGAACTAGCGGGGTCCTACGAGCAGTACTTC.

The CDR3 here is CASRLAGGPTDTQYF. As DNA, the CDR3 is TGTGCCAGCAGACTAGCGGGAGGGCCGACAGATACGCAGTATTTT. The chain is built from TRBV6-5 and TRBJ2-3; TRBD2 aligns across 13 bases. The CDR3 loop spans 15 amino acids. In germline, CDR1 is MNHEY, CDR2 SVGAGI. V lost 6 bases, J lost 3 bases, and 3 bases stayed unmatched.

The chain uses TRBV5-1 and TRBJ2-3, with D tentatively TRBD1 (5 bases). The V gene lost 4 bases and the J gene lost 4 bases, with 16 bases spanning the gap. The CDR3 is made up of 15 amino acids. CDR1 SGHRS and CDR2 YFSETQ come from the germline V gene. The CDR3 loop is CASSPGSRSADTQYF. The CDR3 region has the DNA TGCGCCAGCAGCCCAGGGTCCCGTTCGGCAGATACGCAGTATTTT.

The J gene is TRBJ2-7, the V gene TRBV5-5; D is perhaps TRBD2 (5 bases). V was trimmed by 2 bases and J by 2 bases, leaving 17 bases between them. The CDR3 extends over 16 amino acids. Germline V CDR1 and CDR2: SGHKS, YYEKEE (reference sequence). Written as DNA, the CDR3 is TGTGCCAGCAGCTTCAAACGGAGCGGTCTCACCTACGAGCAGTACTTC. It is translated as CASSFKRSGLTYEQYF.

V gene TRBV6-4 combines with J gene TRBJ2-2; 7 positions agree with TRBD2. Germline V gives CDR1 MRHNA, CDR2 SNTAGT. CDR3 size: 13 residues. Unmatched junction bases numbered 3, after V lost 4 bases and J lost 7 bases. The CDR3 is CASSGGSDGELFF. The CDR3 DNA is TGTGCCAGCAGTGGCGGGAGCGACGGGGAGCTGTTTTTT.

The CDR3 reads CASSVGVAGDLFTDTQYF. In nucleotides, the CDR3 is TGTGCCAGCAGCGTAGGGGTAGCGGGGGATTTGTTCACAGATACGCAGTATTTT. This rearrangement joins TRBV9 to TRBJ2-3; 9 nucleotides agree with TRBD2. Germline V gene sequence: CDR1 SGDLS, CDR2 YYNGEE. Trimming removed 0 bases from V and 2 bases from J; junction bases left unmatched: 10. The CDR3 spans 18 residues.

The chain employs TRBV6-5 and TRBJ2-7; D uncertain. The V gene's germline CDR1 is MNHEY and CDR2 SVGAGI. This CDR3 contains 11 residues. V gave up 5 bases and J gave up 7 bases, with 9 bases separating them. The CDR3: CASSLSGEQYF. CDR3 bases: TGTGCCAGCAGTCTCTCGGGTGAGCAGTACTTC.

This sequence joins TRBV5-1 and TRBJ2-7; D is uncertain. V lost 0 bases to trimming and J lost 3 bases, with 16 bases between them. The CDR3 sequence is 16 residues long. The germline V gene has CDR1 SGHRS and CDR2 YFSETQ. The CDR3: CASSLDDPRKVYEQYF. DNA of the CDR3: TGCGCCAGCAGCTTGGATGACCCCAGGAAGGTCTACGAGCAGTACTTC.